A selection of T cell receptor beta chains follows, all from one sample in a study of beta chain features in type 1 diabetes. TCRdb's table, derived via immunoSEQ multiplex PCR, lists solely in-frame clones and lacks some. The sample lists around 300,000 clones, 14% occurring once. What was sequenced was central memory CD4+ T cells from blood. All receptors derive from a man aged 25-40 years in good health. CDR3s include the opening cysteine and the closing phenylalanine or tryptophan. The D gene is left open where the match is weak. Clone size is not always given. Where it is, it says once, few, many or a class for expanded clones.

V gene	clone size	D gene	J gene	CDR3 protein	CDR3 DNA
TRBV6-5	.	.	TRBJ2-2	CASNSSPYTGELFF	TGTGCCAGCAACTCCTCTCCTTACACCGGGGAGCTGTTTTTT
TRBV19	few	.	TRBJ1-2	CAARRGMEDGYTF	TGTGCCGCACGTCGGGGTATGGAGGATGGCTACACCTTC
TRBV9	.	.	TRBJ2-7	CASSAGLGEQYF	TGTGCCAGCAGCGCAGGCCTGGGGGAGCAGTACTTC
TRBV10-2	.	TRBD2	TRBJ2-7	CASSDRSGVSLEQYF	TGCGCCAGCAGTGACCGTAGCGGGGTGTCCCTCGAGCAGTACTTC
TRBV7-2	few	TRBD2	TRBJ2-1	CASSLEPSGEQFF	TGTGCCAGCAGCTTAGAGCCTAGCGGCGAGCAGTTCTTC
TRBV11-2	.	TRBD2	TRBJ2-7	CASSSSPGGVYEQYF	TGTGCCAGCAGCTCGAGCCCGGGGGGGGTCTACGAGCAGTACTTC
TRBV7-2	.	.	TRBJ1-1	CASSAFSGQSTEAFF	TGTGCCAGCAGCGCTTTTTCGGGGCAAAGCACTGAAGCTTTCTTT
TRBV6-5	.	.	TRBJ1-2	CASSPGAAYGYTF	TGTGCCAGTAGTCCTGGGGCGGCCTATGGCTACACCTTC
TRBV10-3	.	TRBD1	TRBJ1-1	CAIRHRDRGDTEAFF	TGTGCCATCAGGCACCGGGACAGGGGCGACACTGAAGCTTTCTTT
TRBV30	few	.	TRBJ1-3	CAWSFDGNTIYF	TGTGCCTGGAGTTTTGATGGAAACACCATATATTTT
TRBV20-1	many	.	TRBJ1-1	CSASMGLGAFF	TGCAGTGCTAGTATGGGGCTCGGGGCTTTCTTT
TRBV2	few	TRBD2	TRBJ2-3	CASSATSGDTDTQYF	TGTGCCAGCAGTGCTACTAGCGGGGACACAGATACGCAGTATTTT
TRBV5-1	.	.	TRBJ2-1	CASSLAGREGWRSYNEQFF	TGCGCCAGCAGCTTGGCAGGCAGGGAAGGTTGGAGGTCCTACAATGAGCAGTTCTTC
TRBV9	few	TRBD1	TRBJ1-2	CASSARPQGGGYTF	TGTGCCAGCAGCGCAAGACCTCAGGGGGGTGGCTACACCTTC
TRBV14	few	TRBD1	TRBJ1-5	CASSQPWAGGQQPQHF	TGTGCCAGCAGCCAGCCCTGGGCAGGGGGCCAACAGCCCCAGCATTTT
TRBV29-1	few	TRBD1	TRBJ1-1	CSVPGQENTEAFF	TGCAGCGTTCCCGGACAGGAGAACACTGAAGCTTTCTTT
TRBV10-3	.	TRBD1	TRBJ2-7	CAMRQGPTYEQYF	TGTGCCATGAGACAGGGGCCTACCTACGAGCAGTACTTC
TRBV6-5	.	.	TRBJ2-1	CASSYGQGGNEQFF	TGTGCCAGCAGTTACGGGCAGGGTGGCAATGAGCAGTTCTTC
TRBV27	.	TRBD1	TRBJ1-2	CASSFHGTDYGYTF	TGTGCCAGCAGTTTCCACGGGACAGACTATGGCTACACCTTC
TRBV27	many	.	TRBJ1-3	CASSVQGGNTIYF	TGTGCCAGCAGTGTACAGGGTGGAAACACCATATATTTT
TRBV5-1	.	.	TRBJ2-2	CASSHGTQGGGGSPGELFF	TGCGCCAGCAGCCACGGGACCCAGGGGGGCGGCGGGAGCCCCGGGGAGCTGTTTTTT
TRBV30	.	.	TRBJ1-2	CAWRAPNHYGYTF	TGTGCCTGGAGAGCCCCCAACCACTATGGCTACACCTTC
TRBV6-5	few	.	TRBJ2-5	CASSTWLQETQYF	TGTGCCAGCAGTACTTGGCTCCAAGAGACCCAGTACTTC
TRBV11-2	.	.	TRBJ2-1	CASSLEQEEQFF	TGTGCCAGCAGCTTAGAACAGGAGGAGCAGTTCTTC
TRBV6-4	few	.	TRBJ1-1	CASSDTGGGNTEAFF	TGTGCCAGCAGTGACACCGGGGGCGGGAACACTGAAGCTTTCTTT
TRBV21-1	.	.	TRBJ1-3	CARWVGNTIYF	TGTGCCAGATGGGTTGGAAACACCATATATTTT
TRBV5-1	few	TRBD2	TRBJ2-5	CASSFGTSAQETQYF	TGCGCCAGCAGCTTTGGGACTAGCGCACAAGAGACCCAGTACTTC
TRBV7-2	.	.	TRBJ2-1	CASSPNVWGGPHNEQFF	TGTGCCAGCAGCCCCAATGTGTGGGGGGGGCCCCACAATGAGCAGTTCTTC
TRBV7-9	few	.	TRBJ1-5	CASSQDSNQPQHF	TGTGCCAGCAGCCAAGACAGTAATCAGCCCCAGCATTTT
TRBV16	.	TRBD2	TRBJ2-3	CASSQGTSGADTQYF	TGTGCCAGCAGCCAAGGGACTAGCGGTGCAGATACGCAGTATTTT
TRBV4-3	few	.	TRBJ1-3	CASSPTASSGNTIYF	TGCGCCAGCAGTCCTACAGCGAGCTCTGGAAACACCATATATTTT
TRBV7-2	few	.	TRBJ1-1	CASSFGARGTEAFF	TGTGCCAGCAGCTTTGGGGCTCGGGGCACTGAAGCTTTCTTT
TRBV5-5	few	TRBD1	TRBJ1-2	CASTKGQDYGYTF	TGTGCCAGCACCAAGGGACAGGACTATGGCTACACCTTC
TRBV18	many	.	TRBJ2-4	CASSNTEGLAKNIQYF	TGTGCCAGCTCCAACACGGAGGGCCTAGCCAAAAACATTCAGTACTTC
TRBV4-3	few	.	TRBJ2-2	CASSQDWDNTGELFF	TGCGCCAGCAGCCAAGATTGGGACAACACCGGGGAGCTGTTTTTT
TRBV7-2	.	TRBD1	TRBJ2-5	CASSLGSQGADGETQYF	TGTGCCAGCAGCTTAGGCTCACAGGGGGCTGATGGAGAGACCCAGTACTTC
TRBV27	.	.	TRBJ1-2	CASRFRDNYGYTF	TGTGCCAGCAGATTCCGGGACAACTATGGCTACACCTTC
TRBV30	few	.	TRBJ1-1	CAWSFYTEAFF	TGTGCCTGGAGTTTCTATACTGAAGCTTTCTTT
TRBV7-3	.	.	TRBJ2-6	CASSLVSSGANVLTF	TGTGCCAGCAGCTTAGTGAGCTCTGGGGCCAACGTCCTGACTTTC
TRBV6-6	many	.	TRBJ2-3	CASSYEPGLGTTRQYF	TGTGCCAGCAGTTACGAACCGGGACTGGGAACTACTAGGCAGTATTTT